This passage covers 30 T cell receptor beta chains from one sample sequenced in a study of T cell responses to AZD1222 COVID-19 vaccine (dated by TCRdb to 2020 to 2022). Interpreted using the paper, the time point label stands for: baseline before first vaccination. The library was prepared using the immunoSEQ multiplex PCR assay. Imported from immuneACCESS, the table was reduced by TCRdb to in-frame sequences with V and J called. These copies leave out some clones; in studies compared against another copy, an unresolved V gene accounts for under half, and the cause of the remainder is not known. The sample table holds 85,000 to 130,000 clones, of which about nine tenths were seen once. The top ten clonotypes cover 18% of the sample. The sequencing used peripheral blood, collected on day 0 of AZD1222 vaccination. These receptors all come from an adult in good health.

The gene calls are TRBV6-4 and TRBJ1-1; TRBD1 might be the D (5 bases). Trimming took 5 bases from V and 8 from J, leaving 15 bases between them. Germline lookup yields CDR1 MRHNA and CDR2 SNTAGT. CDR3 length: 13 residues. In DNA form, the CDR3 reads TGTGCCAGCAGTCCAGAAAAAGCAGGGGAAGCTTTCTTT. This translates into CASSPEKAGEAFF.

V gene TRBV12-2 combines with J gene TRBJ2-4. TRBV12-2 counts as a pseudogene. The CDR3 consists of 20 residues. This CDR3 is CASRLAKESGGPIAKNIQYF. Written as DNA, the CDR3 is TGTGCAAGTCGCTTAGCGAAGGAAAGTGGGGGGCCTATAGCCAAAAACATTCAGTACTTC.

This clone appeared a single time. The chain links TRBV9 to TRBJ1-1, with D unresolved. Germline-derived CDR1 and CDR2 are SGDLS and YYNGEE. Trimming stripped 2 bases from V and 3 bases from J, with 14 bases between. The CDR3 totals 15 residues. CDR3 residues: CASSVGGPPDTEAFF. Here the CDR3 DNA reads TGTGCCAGCAGCGTTGGAGGGCCGCCCGACACTGAAGCTTTCTTT. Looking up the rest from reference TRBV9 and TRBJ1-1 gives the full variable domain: DSGVTQTPKHLITATGQRVTLRCSPRSGDLSVYWYQQSLDQGLQFLIQYYNGEERAKGNILERFSAQQFPDLHSELNLSSLELGDSALYFCASSVGGPPDTEAFFGQGTRLTVV.

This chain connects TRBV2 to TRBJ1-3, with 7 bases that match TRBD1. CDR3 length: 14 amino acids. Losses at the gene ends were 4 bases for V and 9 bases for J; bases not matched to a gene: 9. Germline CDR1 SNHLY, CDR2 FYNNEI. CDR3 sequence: CASSVQTGRTTIYF. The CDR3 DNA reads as TGTGCCAGCAGTGTCCAGACAGGGAGAACCACCATATATTTT.

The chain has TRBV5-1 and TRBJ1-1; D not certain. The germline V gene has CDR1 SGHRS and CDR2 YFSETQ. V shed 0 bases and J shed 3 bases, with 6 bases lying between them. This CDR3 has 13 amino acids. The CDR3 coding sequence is TGCGCCAGCAGCTTGGTTTCCGACACTGAAGCTTTCTTT. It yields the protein CASSLVSDTEAFF.

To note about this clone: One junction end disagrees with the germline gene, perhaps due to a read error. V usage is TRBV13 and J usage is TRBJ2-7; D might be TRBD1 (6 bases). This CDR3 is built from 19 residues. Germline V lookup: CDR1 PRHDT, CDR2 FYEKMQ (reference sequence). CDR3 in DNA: TGTGCCAGCAGCCCAACTACGCCAACTTTCCAGGGGAAATCCTCCGAGCAGTACTTC. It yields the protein CASSPTTPTFQGKSSEQYF.

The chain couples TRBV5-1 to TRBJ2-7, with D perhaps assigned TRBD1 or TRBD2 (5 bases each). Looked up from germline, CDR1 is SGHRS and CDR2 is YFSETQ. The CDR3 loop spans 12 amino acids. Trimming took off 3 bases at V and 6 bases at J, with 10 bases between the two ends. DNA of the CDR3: TGCGCCAGCAGCTGGTCAGGGACCGAGCAGTACTTC. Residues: CASSWSGTEQYF. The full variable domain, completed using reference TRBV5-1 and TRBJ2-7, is KAGVTQTPRYLIKTRGQQVTLSCSPISGHRSVSWYQQTPGQGLQFLFEYFSETQRNKGNFPGRFSGRQFSNSRSEMNVSTLELGDSALYLCASSWSGTEQYFGPGTRLTVT.

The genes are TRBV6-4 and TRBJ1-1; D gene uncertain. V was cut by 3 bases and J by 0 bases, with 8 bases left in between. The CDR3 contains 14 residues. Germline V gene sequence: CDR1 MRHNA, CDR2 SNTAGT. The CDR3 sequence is CASSEEGMNTEAFF. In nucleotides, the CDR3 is TGTGCCAGCAGTGAGGAGGGTATGAACACTGAAGCTTTCTTT.

As DNA, the CDR3 is TGCGCCAGCAGCTTGGATCAGGGGGCGGGCACTGAAGCTTTCTTT. Encoded protein: CASSLDQGAGTEAFF. V and J are TRBV5-1 and TRBJ1-1; TRBD1 aligns across 8 bases. V trimming: 0 bases; J trimming: 4 bases; junction bases outside the gene matches: 5. The CDR3 spans 15 residues. From germline, CDR1 is SGHRS and CDR2 YFSETQ.

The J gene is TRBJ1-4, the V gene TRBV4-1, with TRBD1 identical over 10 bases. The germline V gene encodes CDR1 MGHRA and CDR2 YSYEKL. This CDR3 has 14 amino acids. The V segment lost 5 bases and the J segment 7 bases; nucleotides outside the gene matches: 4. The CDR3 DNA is TGCGCCAGCAGCTCCCGGGACAGGGGTGAAAAACTGTTTTTT. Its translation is CASSSRDRGEKLFF.

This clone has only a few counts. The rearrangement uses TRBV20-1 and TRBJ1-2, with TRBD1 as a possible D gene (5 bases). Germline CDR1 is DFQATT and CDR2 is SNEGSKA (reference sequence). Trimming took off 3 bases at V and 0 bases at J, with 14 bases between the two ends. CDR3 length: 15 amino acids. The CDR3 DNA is TGCAGTGCTAGTCCAGGGACGGGCACTAACTATGGCTACACCTTC. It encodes CSASPGTGTNYGYTF.

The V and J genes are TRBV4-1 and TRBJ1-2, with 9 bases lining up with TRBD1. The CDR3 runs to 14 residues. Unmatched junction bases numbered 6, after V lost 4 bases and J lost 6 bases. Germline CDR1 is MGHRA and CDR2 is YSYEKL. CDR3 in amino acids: CASSRLQGAHGYTF. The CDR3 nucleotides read TGCGCCAGCAGCCGATTACAGGGGGCGCATGGCTACACCTTC.

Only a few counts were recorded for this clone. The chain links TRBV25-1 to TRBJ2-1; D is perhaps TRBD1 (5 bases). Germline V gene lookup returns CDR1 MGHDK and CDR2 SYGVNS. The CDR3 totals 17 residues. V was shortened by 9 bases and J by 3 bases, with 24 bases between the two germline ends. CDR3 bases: TGTGCCAGTGAAGCCCCGGACACAGAACCCTACTACAATGAGCAGTTCTTC. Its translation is CASEAPDTEPYYNEQFF.

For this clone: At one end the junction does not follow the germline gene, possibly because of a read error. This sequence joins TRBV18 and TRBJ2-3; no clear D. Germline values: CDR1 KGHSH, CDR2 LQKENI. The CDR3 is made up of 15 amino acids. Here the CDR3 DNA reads TGTGCCAGCTCCCCACAGAGAGCTAGCACAGATACGCAGTATTTT. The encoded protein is CASSPQRASTDTQYF.

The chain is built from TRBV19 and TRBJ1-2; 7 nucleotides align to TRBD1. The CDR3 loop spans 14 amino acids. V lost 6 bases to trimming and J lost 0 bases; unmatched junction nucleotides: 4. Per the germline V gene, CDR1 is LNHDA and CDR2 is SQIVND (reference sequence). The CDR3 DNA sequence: TGTGCCAGTAGGGTCGGACAGGCTAACTATGGCTACACCTTC. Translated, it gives CASRVGQANYGYTF.

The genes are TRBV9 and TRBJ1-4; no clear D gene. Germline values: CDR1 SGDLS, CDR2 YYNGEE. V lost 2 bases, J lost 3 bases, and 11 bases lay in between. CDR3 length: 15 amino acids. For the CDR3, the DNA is TGTGCCAGCAGCGTGGGTCTCGACCCTAATGAAAAACTGTTTTTT. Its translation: CASSVGLDPNEKLFF.

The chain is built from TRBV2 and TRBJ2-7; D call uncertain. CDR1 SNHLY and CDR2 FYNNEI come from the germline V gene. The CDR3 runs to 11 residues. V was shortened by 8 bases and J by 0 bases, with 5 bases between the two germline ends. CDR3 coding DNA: TGTGCCAGCGGCCACTCCTACGAGCAGTACTTC. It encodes CASGHSYEQYF.

The CDR3 DNA sequence: TGTGCCAGCAGTCCCTCACCCGGTGGGGGACACACAGATACGCAGTATTTT. It encodes CASSPSPGGGHTDTQYF. V and J are TRBV6-6 and TRBJ2-3; D perhaps matches TRBD1 (6 bases). The ends were cut back, 5 bases at V and 2 bases at J, with 20 bases in the middle. CDR1 is MNHNY and CDR2 is SVGAGI in the germline V gene (reference sequence). The CDR3 is 17 residues long.

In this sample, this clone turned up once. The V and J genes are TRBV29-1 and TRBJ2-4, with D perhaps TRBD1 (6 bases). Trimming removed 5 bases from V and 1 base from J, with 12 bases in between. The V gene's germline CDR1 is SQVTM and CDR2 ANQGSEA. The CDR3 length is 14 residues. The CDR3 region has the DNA TGCAGCGTTCAATATGACAGGGCCAAAAACATTCAGTACTTC. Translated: CSVQYDRAKNIQYF.

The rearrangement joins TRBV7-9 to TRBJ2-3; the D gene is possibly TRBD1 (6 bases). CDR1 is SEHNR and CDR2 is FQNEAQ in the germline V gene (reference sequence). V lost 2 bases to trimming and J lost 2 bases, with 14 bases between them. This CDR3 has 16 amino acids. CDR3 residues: CASSLRTAPSTDTQYF. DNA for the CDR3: TGTGCCAGCAGCTTACGGACAGCTCCCTCCACAGATACGCAGTATTTT. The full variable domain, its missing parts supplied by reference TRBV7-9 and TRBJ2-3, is DTGVSQNPRHKITKRGQNVTFRCDPISEHNRLYWYRQTLGQGPEFLTYFQNEAQLEKSRLLSDRFSAERPKGSFSTLEIQRTEQGDSAMYLCASSLRTAPSTDTQYFGPGTRLTVL.

The CDR3: CASSIQGGGELFF. The CDR3 DNA reads TGTGCCAGCAGTATACAGGGAGGCGGGGAGCTGTTTTTT. The chain combines TRBV6-5 with TRBJ2-2; the D gene could be TRBD1 or TRBD2 (6 bases each). V shed 5 bases and J shed 7 bases, with 11 bases lying between them. This CDR3 has 13 residues. From germline, CDR1 is MNHEY and CDR2 SVGAGI.

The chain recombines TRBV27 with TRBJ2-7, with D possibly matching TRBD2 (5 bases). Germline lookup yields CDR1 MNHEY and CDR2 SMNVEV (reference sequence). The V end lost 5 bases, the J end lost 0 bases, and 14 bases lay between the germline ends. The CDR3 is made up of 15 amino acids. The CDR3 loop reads CASSEGYPHSYEQYF. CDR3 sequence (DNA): TGTGCCAGCAGTGAGGGTTACCCGCACTCCTACGAGCAGTACTTC.

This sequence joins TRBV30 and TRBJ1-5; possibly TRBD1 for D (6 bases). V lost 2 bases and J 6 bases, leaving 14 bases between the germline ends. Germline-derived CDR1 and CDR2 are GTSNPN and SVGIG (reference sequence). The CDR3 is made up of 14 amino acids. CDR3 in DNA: TGTGCCTGGAGTAGACGAGGGGGGAGTCAGCCCCAGCATTTT. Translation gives CAWSRRGGSQPQHF. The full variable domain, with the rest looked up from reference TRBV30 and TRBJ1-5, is SQTIHQWPATLVQPVGSPLSLECTVEGTSNPNLYWYRQAAGRGLQLLFYSVGIGQISSEVPQNLSASRPQDRQFILSSKKLLLSDSGFYLCAWSRRGGSQPQHFGDGTRLSIL.

The CDR3 is CASSQSLNTEAFF. DNA of the CDR3: TGTGCCAGCAGCCAATCTTTAAACACTGAAGCTTTCTTT. The chain employs TRBV14 and TRBJ1-1; D uncertain. Trimming took off 2 bases at V and 2 bases at J, with 6 bases between the two ends. The V gene's germline CDR1 is SGHDN and CDR2 FVKESK. The CDR3 runs 13 residues.

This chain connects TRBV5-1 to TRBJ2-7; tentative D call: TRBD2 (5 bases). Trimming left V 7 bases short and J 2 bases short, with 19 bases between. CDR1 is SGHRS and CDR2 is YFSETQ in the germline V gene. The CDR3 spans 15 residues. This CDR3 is CASRIIILEPYEQYF. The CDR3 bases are TGCGCCAGCCGCATTATCATACTAGAACCCTACGAGCAGTACTTC.

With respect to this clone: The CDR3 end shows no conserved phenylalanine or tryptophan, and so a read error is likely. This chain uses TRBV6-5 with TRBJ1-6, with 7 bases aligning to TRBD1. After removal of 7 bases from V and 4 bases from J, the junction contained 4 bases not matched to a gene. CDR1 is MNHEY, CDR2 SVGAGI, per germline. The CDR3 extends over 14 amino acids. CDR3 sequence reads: CASNQGVYNSPLHL. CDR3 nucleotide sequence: TGTGCCAGCAATCAGGGGGTTTATAATTCACCCCTCCACCTT.

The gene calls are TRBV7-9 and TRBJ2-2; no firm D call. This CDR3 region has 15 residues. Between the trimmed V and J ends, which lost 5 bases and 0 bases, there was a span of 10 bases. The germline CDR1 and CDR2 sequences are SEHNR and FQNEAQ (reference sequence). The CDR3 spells CASSPILTNTGELFF. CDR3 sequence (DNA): TGTGCCAGCAGCCCTATCTTGACGAACACCGGGGAGCTGTTTTTT.

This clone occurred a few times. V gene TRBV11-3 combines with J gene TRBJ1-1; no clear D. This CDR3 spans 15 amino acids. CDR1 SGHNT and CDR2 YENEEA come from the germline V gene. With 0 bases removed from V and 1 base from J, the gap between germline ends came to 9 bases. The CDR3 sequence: CASSLESGENTEAFF. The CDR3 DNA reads TGTGCCAGCAGCTTAGAATCAGGCGAGAACACTGAAGCTTTCTTT.

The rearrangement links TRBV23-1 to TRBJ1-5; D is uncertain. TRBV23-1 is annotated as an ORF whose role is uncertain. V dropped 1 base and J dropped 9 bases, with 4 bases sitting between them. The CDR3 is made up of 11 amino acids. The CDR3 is CASSQCWPQHF. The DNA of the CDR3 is TGCGCCAGCAGTCAATGCTGGCCCCAGCATTTT.

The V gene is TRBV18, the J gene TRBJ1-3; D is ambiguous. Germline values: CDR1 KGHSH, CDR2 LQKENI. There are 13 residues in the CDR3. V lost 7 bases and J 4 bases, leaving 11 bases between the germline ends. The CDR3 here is CASFLGSGNTIYF. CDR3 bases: TGTGCCAGCTTCCTCGGCTCCGGAAACACCATATATTTT.